This T cell receptor beta chain was documented in a study of monozygotic twins with inflammatory bowel disease. Notes on the study in general: Clonotype sharing was lower in IBD patients than healthy twins, most markedly with disease activity.

This CDR3 is built from 14 residues. CDR1 is SGDLS, CDR2 YYNGEE, per germline. On this clonotype itself: The target antigen is unknown.

With around 15 and 9 cycles respectively, two nested PCRs were carried out on TCRalpha and TCRbeta cDNA. TCRdb processed the 5' RACE reads again and assigns one entry to each CDR3 protein, with no DNA. The clone table shows 400,000 or so distinct CDR3 sequences, with the ten largest holding more than 2%. Sequenced material: blood. This receptor was identified in a human donor with ulcerative colitis or Crohn's disease, or a healthy co-twin of an affected twin (not recorded which). J is TRBJ1-2 and V is TRBV9; without DNA, the TCRdb call of TRBD1 cannot be checked. Here the CDR3 reads CASSADRANYGYTF.